The 24 T cell receptor beta chains below all came from one sample that was sequenced in a study of beta chain features in type 1 diabetes. As every portion of the isolated RNA was reverse transcribed, the sequencing read expressed TCRB transcripts. Assay: immunoSEQ multiplex PCR; the TCRdb copy retains only in-frame clones and omits some. The top ten hold around 1.4% of the sample, which has over 120,000 clones, roughly 10% seen once. Sequencing was carried out using naive CD4+ T cells from blood. These receptors all come from a man aged 18 to 29 in good health.

The chain carries TRBV15 and TRBJ1-5; possibly TRBD1 for D (6 bases). V lost 5 bases to trimming and J lost 7 bases, with 15 bases between them. This CDR3 region has 14 residues. Germline V CDR1 and CDR2: LNHNV, YYDKDF (reference sequence). CDR3 amino acids: CATSPNRDPQPQHF. CDR3 coding DNA: TGTGCCACCAGCCCTAACAGGGACCCCCAGCCCCAGCATTTT.

This clone was observed a handful of times. The V and J genes are TRBV7-2 and TRBJ1-4, with D perhaps TRBD1 (5 bases). V was pared by 2 bases and J by 3 bases, with 10 bases between. CDR1 is SGHTA, CDR2 FQGNSA, per germline. CDR3 length equals 15 residues. The CDR3 sequence is CASSLWGSANEKLFF. CDR3 nucleotides: TGTGCCAGCAGCTTATGGGGCAGCGCTAATGAAAAACTGTTTTTT.

The sample holds many counts of this clone. DNA for the CDR3: TGTGCCAGCAGCGTAGAGGCGGCGTCTGGGGCCAACGTCCTGACTTTC. It is translated as CASSVEAASGANVLTF. The chain recombines TRBV9 with TRBJ2-6, with D hard to call. The V end was cut by 0 bases, the J end by 1 base, with 8 bases between. Germline CDR1 and CDR2: SGDLS and YYNGEE. The CDR3 is 16 residues long.

This clone was recorded a few times. J is TRBJ1-6 and V is TRBV7-3; 8 nucleotides match TRBD1. The V and J ends lost 5 bases and 9 bases, in that order; junction bases with no gene match: 12. Germline V CDR1 and CDR2: SGHTA, FQGTGA. The CDR3 extends over 16 amino acids. In nucleotides, the CDR3 is TGTGCCAGCAGCCTTTCCGACAGGGGAGGAGTTTCACCCCTCCACTTT. Residues: CASSLSDRGGVSPLHF.

The rearrangement links TRBV7-2 to TRBJ1-5, with a possible D match to TRBD1 (6 bases). This CDR3 is 15 amino acids long. Germline lookup yields CDR1 SGHTA and CDR2 FQGNSA. Trimming cost V 4 bases and J 4 bases, with 14 bases left between them. This CDR3 reads CASSWGLGANQPQHF. Here the CDR3 DNA reads TGTGCCAGCAGCTGGGGTTTGGGGGCAAATCAGCCCCAGCATTTT.

A remark on this clone: Other DNA sequences within the sample encode an identical CDR3. The chain is built from TRBV30 and TRBJ1-5, with D perhaps TRBD1 (6 bases). Germline lookup yields CDR1 GTSNPN and CDR2 SVGIG (reference sequence). This CDR3 is built from 13 residues. V was pared by 1 base and J by 4 bases, with 8 bases between. CDR3 bases: TGTGCCTGGAGTGGAACAGGGAATCAGCCCCAGCATTTT. Its translation is CAWSGTGNQPQHF.

Only a few counts were recorded for this clone. The gene calls are TRBV4-1 and TRBJ1-3, with D hard to call. The CDR3 is 13 amino acids. Germline V gene lookup returns CDR1 MGHRA and CDR2 YSYEKL. V was trimmed by 3 bases and J by 7 bases, leaving 10 bases between them. CDR3 region: CASSQPGDNTIYF. CDR3 bases: TGCGCCAGCAGCCAGCCCGGGGATAACACCATATATTTT.

This clone was observed a few times. The rearrangement uses TRBV19 and TRBJ2-5; 10 nucleotides agree with TRBD2. The CDR3 totals 15 residues. CDR1 is LNHDA, CDR2 SQIVND, per germline (reference sequence). V lost 8 bases and J lost 4; bases outside the gene matches: 10. CDR3 coding DNA: TGTGCCAGTTCGCCCCGGACTAGCGGTCGAGAGACCCAGTACTTC. This encodes CASSPRTSGRETQYF.

There are a few counts of this clone. This chain connects TRBV6-5 to TRBJ1-2, with 9 positions matching TRBD1. Germline lookup yields CDR1 MNHEY and CDR2 SVGAGI. V gave up 6 bases and J gave up 3 bases; unmatched junction bases: 2. This CDR3 has 13 amino acids. CDR3 sequence (DNA): TGTGCCAGCAGGCGACAGGGGGACTATGGCTACACCTTC. Residues: CASRRQGDYGYTF.

This clone was counted only a few times. This chain uses TRBV28 with TRBJ1-6, with D possibly TRBD1 on 6 matching bases. This CDR3 is 16 amino acids long. V lost 6 bases to trimming and J lost 0 bases, with 12 bases between them. Germline lookup yields CDR1 MDHEN and CDR2 SYDVKM. CDR3 bases: TGTGCCAGCAGCGGGGACATGGGCTCCTATAATTCACCCCTCCACTTT. Translated: CASSGDMGSYNSPLHF.

V usage is TRBV11-2 and J usage is TRBJ2-5; TRBD2 matches 10 bases. CDR3 length equals 16 residues. CDR1 and CDR2 (germline): SGHAT, FQNNGV. With V trimmed by 5 bases and J by 5 bases, 11 bases remained unmatched. CDR3 in amino acids: CASSASLAGALETQYF. The CDR3 nucleotides read TGTGCCAGCAGCGCAAGCCTAGCGGGGGCTTTGGAGACCCAGTACTTC.

This chain connects TRBV25-1 to TRBJ1-6; 10 bases map to TRBD1. V was clipped by 7 bases and J by 9 bases; unmatched bases: 15. The CDR3 length is 17 residues. Germline values: CDR1 MGHDK, CDR2 SYGVNS. The CDR3 loop is CASKQTGTGVGFSPLHF. CDR3 coding DNA: TGTGCCAGCAAACAAACCGGGACAGGGGTGGGTTTTTCACCCCTCCACTTT.

There are many counts of this clone. The chain combines TRBV15 with TRBJ2-1, with unresolved D. V was clipped by 0 bases and J by 10 bases, with 13 bases between them. Germline CDR1 is LNHNV and CDR2 is YYDKDF (reference sequence). CDR3 length: 14 amino acids. The CDR3 nucleotides are TGTGCCACCAGCAGAGATCGTTACCGAGAAGAGCAGTTCTTC. This encodes CATSRDRYREEQFF.

The table lists this clone with a few counts. Sequence at one end of the junction differs from germline and may be a read error. The chain employs TRBV18 and TRBJ1-3; D might be TRBD1 (6 bases). Germline V gene sequence: CDR1 KGHSH, CDR2 LQKENI. CDR3 size: 16 residues. CDR3 in DNA: TGTGCCAGCTCACTCGGGACACCAAGCTCTGGAAGCACCATATATTTT. Protein: CASSLGTPSSGSTIYF.

This clone was seen only a few times. V and J are TRBV18 and TRBJ1-4, with 7 bases lining up with TRBD1. Germline lookup yields CDR1 KGHSH and CDR2 LQKENI. Trimming took 3 bases from V and 8 from J; bases not matched to a gene: 6. The CDR3 totals 14 residues. In nucleotides, the CDR3 is TGTGCCAGCTCACCCAACAGGGGTACCGAAAAACTGTTTTTT. It codes for CASSPNRGTEKLFF.

The chain carries TRBV15 and TRBJ2-7, with D possibly being TRBD2 (5 bases). The germline gives CDR1 LNHNV, CDR2 YYDKDF (reference sequence). The CDR3 consists of 16 residues. V was trimmed by 0 bases and J by 3 bases, leaving 15 bases between them. This CDR3 is CATSRDLSAEHYEQYF. In DNA, the CDR3 is TGTGCCACCAGCAGAGATCTCTCAGCGGAGCACTACGAGCAGTACTTC.

The chain joins TRBV9 to TRBJ2-5; 14 nucleotides align to TRBD2. CDR1 SGDLS and CDR2 YYNGEE come from the germline V gene. V gave up 4 bases and J gave up 3 bases; unmatched junction bases: 5. The CDR3 spans 16 residues. DNA of the CDR3: TGTGCCAGCAGCCCGCCGGGACTAGCGGGGGAAGAGACCCAGTACTTC. The encoded protein is CASSPPGLAGEETQYF.

On this clone itself: This same CDR3 is encoded by further DNA sequences in the sample. V gene TRBV5-1 combines with J gene TRBJ2-7; TRBD1 is a possible D gene (6 bases). Germline loops: CDR1 SGHRS, CDR2 YFSETQ. Deletions cut 4 bases from V and 4 bases from J, with 15 bases between. The CDR3 runs 14 residues. CDR3 region: CASSPLGGGYEQYF. CDR3 coding DNA: TGCGCCAGCAGCCCCCTTGGGGGCGGGTACGAGCAGTACTTC. Based on the CDR3 plus reference TRBV5-1 and TRBJ2-7, the full variable domain is KAGVTQTPRYLIKTRGQQVTLSCSPISGHRSVSWYQQTPGQGLQFLFEYFSETQRNKGNFPGRFSGRQFSNSRSEMNVSTLELGDSALYLCASSPLGGGYEQYFGPGTRLTVT.

Only a few counts were recorded for this clone. The V gene is TRBV19, the J gene TRBJ2-3, with D tentatively TRBD1 (6 bases). Germline assignment: CDR1 LNHDA and CDR2 SQIVND (reference sequence). V lost 4 bases, J lost 4 bases, and 12 bases lay in between. The CDR3 contains 14 residues. The CDR3 region is CASSKKNRADTQYF. The CDR3 DNA reads as TGTGCCAGTAGTAAAAAAAACAGGGCAGATACGCAGTATTTT.

This clone was detected a few times. The rearrangement uses TRBV5-1 and TRBJ2-7; D is uncertain. The V and J ends lost 0 bases and 1 base respectively, with 11 bases between them. From germline, CDR1 is SGHRS and CDR2 YFSETQ. The CDR3 length is 15 residues. DNA for the CDR3: TGCGCCAGCAGCTTGGCGCCCCAGGAATCCTACGAGCAGTACTTC. As protein: CASSLAPQESYEQYF.

This clone was counted a few times. The rearrangement uses TRBV4-2 and TRBJ2-2; a possible D gene is TRBD1 (5 bases). V lost 1 base, J lost 6 bases, and 12 bases lay in between. There are 15 residues in the CDR3. The germline CDR1 and CDR2 sequences are LGHNA and YNFKEQ. The CDR3 loop reads CASSQVGALAGELFF. Written as DNA, the CDR3 is TGTGCCAGCAGCCAAGTAGGGGCGCTTGCCGGGGAGCTGTTTTTT.

The rearrangement links TRBV7-9 to TRBJ2-3; D call uncertain. Per the germline V gene, CDR1 is SEHNR and CDR2 is FQNEAQ (reference sequence). CDR3 length equals 15 residues. Trimming stripped 5 bases from V and 2 bases from J, with 14 bases between. The CDR3 sequence: CASSLLGQTTDTQYF. DNA of the CDR3: TGTGCCAGCAGCCTCTTGGGCCAGACCACAGATACGCAGTATTTT.

This clone was picked up a small number of times. CDR3 nucleotide sequence: TGTGCCAGCAGGGACCCAACTACAGGGGACACTGAAGCTTTCTTT. This codes for CASRDPTTGDTEAFF. The rearrangement uses TRBV2 and TRBJ1-1; 7 positions agree with TRBD1. The CDR3 totals 15 residues. Germline V lookup: CDR1 SNHLY, CDR2 FYNNEI. The junction had 10 bases not matched to a gene; V was cut back by 6 bases and J by 3 bases. The full variable domain, in which reference TRBV2 and TRBJ1-1 provide the parts outside the CDR3, is EPEVTQTPSHQVTQMGQEVILRCVPISNHLYFYWYRQILGQKVEFLVSFYNNEISEKSEIFDDQFSVERPDGSNFTLKIRSTKLEDSAMYFCASRDPTTGDTEAFFGQGTRLTVV.

The chain has TRBV4-1 and TRBJ2-6; D is possibly TRBD2 (5 bases). This CDR3 is built from 16 residues. Germline V gene sequence: CDR1 MGHRA, CDR2 YSYEKL. V was pared by 1 base and J by 2 bases, with 9 bases between. The CDR3 region is CASSQGLGAGANVLTF. DNA of the CDR3: TGCGCCAGCAGCCAAGGGTTGGGAGCTGGGGCCAACGTCCTGACTTTC.